The 18 T cell receptor beta chains listed next were all sequenced from one sample in a study of blood T cells in healthy people across ages. With a J-beta primer mix and a sample-barcoded 5' primer, a second PCR ran 7 to 11 cycles. TCRdb called the 5' RACE reads again in MiXCR, with one record for every CDR3 protein. This table has about 930,000 distinct CDR3 sequences, approximately 32% appearing once. The data were also submitted as part of a second study, on T cells of mothers and their children.

Input material: blood. Receptors were obtained from a woman aged 40-49 years in good health.

This clonotype was recorded many times. The chain joins TRBV20-1 to TRBJ2-1; 9 positions agree with TRBD2. Looked up from germline, CDR1 is DFQATT and CDR2 is SNEGSKA (reference sequence). V gave up 7 bases and J gave up 4 bases; unmatched junction bases: 8. The CDR3 has 14 residues. In nucleotides, the CDR3 is TGCAGTGTAACGTCTAGCGGGGAATACAATGAGCAGTTCTTC. Amino acids: CSVTSSGEYNEQFF.

This clonotype was seen ten or more times. CDR3 DNA sequence: TGCGCCAGCAGCTTGGATGGGGATTTCAATCAGCCCCAGCATTTT. This encodes CASSLDGDFNQPQHF. The V call is TRBV5-1, the J call TRBJ1-5; no reliable D call. The germline V gene has CDR1 SGHRS and CDR2 YFSETQ. The V gene lost 0 bases and the J gene lost 3 bases, with 10 bases spanning the gap. The CDR3 is 15 residues long.

This clonotype was recorded many times. The chain links TRBV29-1 to TRBJ2-1, with 7 nucleotides matching TRBD2. This CDR3 has 14 amino acids. Germline V CDR1 and CDR2: SQVTM, ANQGSEA. Unmatched junction bases numbered 11, after V lost 2 bases and J lost 10 bases. The CDR3 loop reads CSVERLAEVKEQFF. The DNA for the CDR3 is TGCAGCGTTGAAAGGCTAGCGGAGGTCAAAGAGCAGTTCTTC.

This clonotype was seen more than once but under ten times. The junction shows a germline mismatch at one end, possibly a read error. The chain carries TRBV6-1 and TRBJ2-3, with 12 positions matching TRBD2. Per germline, CDR1 MNHNS and CDR2 SASEGT. The CDR3 is made up of 17 amino acids. The CDR3 here is CASSPSASGGASDTRYF. The CDR3 DNA reads as TGTGCCAGCAGTCCCAGCGCTAGCGGGGGGGCGAGCGATACGCGGTATTTT.

The CDR3 protein is CASLDRGTRTGELFF. The CDR3 bases are TGTGCCAGTTTAGACAGGGGGACAAGGACCGGGGAGCTGTTTTTT. J is TRBJ2-2 and V is TRBV28; TRBD1 matches 9 bases. The CDR3 spans 15 residues. Looked up from germline, CDR1 is MDHEN and CDR2 is SYDVKM. V shed 9 bases and J 5 bases; nucleotides not matched to a gene: 10.

J is TRBJ2-1 and V is TRBV7-2; 7 nucleotides align to TRBD2. CDR1 SGHTA and CDR2 FQGNSA come from the germline V gene. The CDR3 loop spans 15 amino acids. V shed 4 bases and J 12 bases; nucleotides not matched to a gene: 15. CDR3 amino acids: CASSSGTNPTRAQFF. DNA of the CDR3: TGTGCCAGCAGCTCCGGGACTAACCCTACAAGGGCGCAGTTCTTC.

The CDR3 spells CATSDFGVAYGYTF. DNA of the CDR3: TGTGCCACCAGTGATTTCGGGGTCGCCTATGGCTACACCTTC. The rearrangement joins TRBV24-1 to TRBJ1-2; D ambiguous. Germline values: CDR1 KGHDR, CDR2 SFDVKD. Trimming took off 1 base at V and 4 bases at J, with 9 bases between the two ends. This CDR3 comprises 14 residues.

This chain joins TRBV6-2 or TRBV6-3 and TRBJ2-6; the match to TRBD1 covers 8 bases. The CDR3 consists of 13 residues. Germline V CDR1 and CDR2: MNHEY, SVGEGT. Losses at the gene ends were 8 bases for V and 6 bases for J; bases not matched to a gene: 3. Written as DNA, the CDR3 is TGTGCCAGCGGACAGGGAATGGCCAACGTCCTGACTTTC. It encodes CASGQGMANVLTF.

This clonotype has at least ten counts. The junction shows a germline mismatch at one end, possibly a read error. CDR3 residues: CASSQAGYEQYF. In DNA form, the CDR3 reads TGCGCCAGCAGCCAAGCCGGCTACGAGCAGTACTTC. This sequence joins TRBV14 and TRBJ2-7; the D is unclear. This CDR3 has 12 amino acids. Germline CDR1 and CDR2: SGHDN and FVKESK. The entire variable domain, with the rest obtained from reference TRBV14 and TRBJ2-7, is as follows: EAGVTQFPSHSVIEKGQTVTLRCDPISGHDNLYWYRRVMGKEIKFLLHFVKESKQDESGMPNNRFLAERTGGTYSTLKVQPAELEDSGVYFCASSQAGYEQYFGPGTRLTVT.

In its sample, this clonotype was seen many times. V and J are TRBV7-9 and TRBJ1-2, with 9 bases lining up with TRBD1. This CDR3 spans 14 amino acids. After removal of 6 bases from V and 4 bases from J, the junction contained 6 bases not matched to a gene. The V gene's germline CDR1 is SEHNR and CDR2 FQNEAQ (reference sequence). CDR3 sequence: CASRGQGLLYGYTF. The DNA for the CDR3 is TGTGCCAGCAGGGGACAGGGCCTCCTCTATGGCTACACCTTC.

This clonotype was seen at least ten times. The chain combines TRBV28 with TRBJ2-5; D call uncertain. The CDR3 sequence is 17 residues long. V dropped 5 bases and J dropped 0 bases, with 19 bases sitting between them. Germline CDR1 reads MDHEN; CDR2 reads SYDVKM. The CDR3 DNA follows: TGTGCCAGCAGTCCCCCACAAGGAAGTCGGGACCAAGAGACCCAGTACTTC. This translates into CASSPPQGSRDQETQYF.

Notes on this clonotype: This clone may be a read error of a much larger clone one base away. The chain couples TRBV10-3 to TRBJ1-1, with a weak D call TRBD1 (5 bases). The germline CDR1 and CDR2 sequences are ENHRY and SYGVKD. CDR3 length equals 13 residues. The V and J ends lost 8 bases and 5 bases respectively, with 15 bases between them. Here the CDR3 reads CAIGASGLTEAFF. Here the CDR3 DNA reads TGTGCCATCGGAGCATCAGGGCTGACTGAAGCTTTCTTT.

V gene TRBV18 combines with J gene TRBJ2-3; tentative D call: TRBD1 (5 bases). The CDR3 loop spans 16 amino acids. The V end lost 2 bases, the J end lost 0 bases, and 12 bases lay between the germline ends. Germline V gene sequence: CDR1 KGHSH, CDR2 LQKENI. CDR3 in DNA: TGTGCCAGCTCACCATCGAACAGGAAGAGCACAGATACGCAGTATTTT. Its translation: CASSPSNRKSTDTQYF.

This clonotype was detected ten times or more. This chain joins TRBV4-1 and TRBJ1-2; a weak D match, TRBD1 (5 bases). The CDR3 consists of 13 residues. Trimming pared 5 bases from V and 5 bases from J, leaving 12 bases between. CDR1 is MGHRA and CDR2 is YSYEKL in the germline V gene. DNA of the CDR3: TGCGCCAGCAGCGCCTCAGGGAGTTATGGCTACACCTTC. Its protein is CASSASGSYGYTF.

This rearrangement joins TRBV29-1 to TRBJ2-3; TRBD1 aligns across 9 bases. There are 13 residues in the CDR3. Germline CDR1 reads SQVTM; CDR2 reads ANQGSEA. Trimming cost V 6 bases and J 1 base; bases outside gene matches: 2. The CDR3, as DNA: TGCAGCGTCAGGACAGGGGGCACAGATACGCAGTATTTT. It specifies CSVRTGGTDTQYF.

This clonotype has just a few counts. The V gene is TRBV18, the J gene TRBJ2-7; 12 positions agree with TRBD2. Germline CDR1 KGHSH, CDR2 LQKENI. The CDR3 length is 12 residues. Unmatched junction bases numbered 5, after V lost 5 bases and J lost 12 bases. The CDR3 coding sequence is TGTGCCAGCTCATCTCGGACTAGCGGGGCGTACTTC. Amino acids: CASSSRTSGAYF. The complete variable domain, with remaining parts taken from reference TRBV18 and TRBJ2-7, reads NAGVMQNPRHLVRRRGQEARLRCSPMKGHSHVYWYRQLPEEGLKFMVYLQKENIIDESGMPKERFSAEFPKEGPSILRIQQVVRGDSAAYFCASSSRTSGAYFGPGTRLTVT.

This clonotype came up many times. The chain uses TRBV28 and TRBJ2-7, with 7 nucleotides matching TRBD1. V lost 6 bases to trimming and J lost 3 bases; unmatched junction nucleotides: 14. From germline, CDR1 is MDHEN and CDR2 SYDVKM. CDR3 length: 16 residues. In DNA form, the CDR3 reads TGTGCCAGCAGCTCGCCGGACAGGAGTTCCTTCTACGAGCAGTACTTC. It yields the protein CASSSPDRSSFYEQYF.

The V call is TRBV12-3 or TRBV12-4, the J call TRBJ1-2, with unresolved D. The V and J ends lost 4 bases and 8 bases respectively, with 20 bases between them. The CDR3 consists of 15 residues. The DNA for the CDR3 is TGTGCCAGCAGTTCCCCCACACTAGGATTTATAGGCTACACCTTC. Translation gives CASSSPTLGFIGYTF.